These 20 T cell receptor beta chains were all obtained from the same sample, sequenced in a study of shared clonotypes between healthy human individuals. The protocol was immunoSEQ multiplex PCR, while the TCRdb copy is restricted to in-frame clones and leaves out a portion. The table shows 170,000 or so clones, with 65% to 70% occurring only once. The sample consisted of memory CD4+ T cells sorted from blood. Documented subset: CD45RA-negative fraction. All receptors derive from a man between 25 and 39 years old in good health.

J is TRBJ1-5 and V is TRBV14, with 9 bases lining up with TRBD1. From germline, CDR1 is SGHDN and CDR2 FVKESK. J was trimmed by 7 bases and V by 8 bases; bases with no gene match: 15. This CDR3 is built from 16 residues. The CDR3 region is CASGVRQGVGWQPQHF. DNA for the CDR3: TGTGCCAGCGGAGTGAGACAGGGGGTAGGGTGGCAGCCCCAGCATTTT.

The chain recombines TRBV7-8 with TRBJ2-7; TRBD2 aligns across 12 bases. CDR1 and CDR2 (germline): SGHVS, FQNEAQ. The junction had 8 bases not matched to a gene; V was cut back by 4 bases and J by 4 bases. This CDR3 region has 16 residues. The CDR3 DNA reads TGTGCCAGCAGCTCTCCAGGACTAGCGGGAAGATACGAGCAGTACTTC. Protein: CASSSPGLAGRYEQYF. The variable domain in full, with the rest retrieved from reference TRBV7-8 and TRBJ2-7, is GAGVSQSPRYKVAKRGQDVALRCDPISGHVSLFWYQQALGQGPEFLTYFQNEAQLDKSGLPSDRFFAERPEGSVSTLKIQRTQQEDSAVYLCASSSPGLAGRYEQYFGPGTRLTVT.

The rearrangement links TRBV28 to TRBJ2-5; weak D call: TRBD2 (5 bases). The CDR3 has 19 residues. The germline gives CDR1 MDHEN, CDR2 SYDVKM. Trimming stripped 6 bases from V and 5 bases from J, with 31 bases between. The CDR3 nucleotides read TGTGCCAGCAGATCCCCTAGGACGGGAAAACCAGAGACGCGGGAGACCCAGTACTTC. Translation gives CASRSPRTGKPETRETQYF.

This clone was observed a single time. The chain links TRBV28 to TRBJ2-3; 7 bases are shared with TRBD2. After removal of 4 bases from V and 5 bases from J, the junction contained 6 bases not matched to a gene. The CDR3 has 14 residues. The germline V gene encodes CDR1 MDHEN and CDR2 SYDVKM. CDR3 coding DNA: TGTGCCAGCAGTTCCGAAGCGGGACTAGATACGCAGTATTTT. It specifies CASSSEAGLDTQYF.

The chain employs TRBV28 and TRBJ1-4; 8 nucleotides agree with TRBD1. The CDR3 sequence is 11 residues long. The V and J ends lost 11 bases and 15 bases, in that order; junction bases with no gene match: 11. CDR1 is MDHEN and CDR2 is SYDVKM in the germline V gene. The CDR3 DNA reads as TGTGCCGCACAGGGGGTTGGGACCTTGTTTTTT. Amino acid sequence: CAAQGVGTLFF.

The chain carries TRBV5-4 and TRBJ2-1; D gene uncertain. The germline V gene has CDR1 SGHNT and CDR2 YYREEE (reference sequence). The CDR3 sequence is 13 residues long. Deletions cut 4 bases from V and 10 bases from J, with 15 bases between. CDR3 amino acids: CASSGQTVYEQFF. The CDR3 coding sequence is TGTGCCAGCAGCGGTCAAACAGTTTACGAGCAGTTCTTC. Full variable domain (rest looked up from reference TRBV5-4 and TRBJ2-1): ETGVTQSPTHLIKTRGQQVTLRCSSQSGHNTVSWYQQALGQGPQFIFQYYREEENGRGNFPPRFSGLQFPNYSSELNVNALELDDSALYLCASSGQTVYEQFFGPGTRLTVL.

This chain connects TRBV29-1 to TRBJ2-7; TRBD1 matches at 9 bases. CDR1 is SQVTM and CDR2 is ANQGSEA in the germline V gene. The CDR3 runs to 15 residues. V lost 2 bases and J lost 3; bases outside the gene matches: 8. The CDR3 DNA reads TGCAGCGTTGAAAACAGGGGGCAGTCATACTACGAGCAGTACTTC. The encoded protein is CSVENRGQSYYEQYF.

J is TRBJ2-5 and V is TRBV7-2; TRBD2 aligns across 14 bases. The germline CDR1 and CDR2 sequences are SGHTA and FQGNSA. This CDR3 is 17 amino acids long. J lost 4 bases, V lost 10 bases, and 14 bases had no gene match. The CDR3 sequence: CATCARLAGGPGETQYF. CDR3 nucleotides: TGTGCCACGTGCGCGAGACTAGCGGGAGGGCCGGGAGAGACCCAGTACTTC.

This clone was picked up many times. Other DNA sequences from this sample encode an identical CDR3 as well. This chain uses TRBV29-1 with TRBJ2-3; D gene ambiguous. Germline CDR1 reads SQVTM; CDR2 reads ANQGSEA. CDR3 length: 10 amino acids. V lost 3 bases and J 2 bases, leaving 0 bases between the germline ends. The CDR3 region has the DNA TGCAGCGTTGACACAGATACGCAGTATTTT. The encoded protein is CSVDTDTQYF.

The chain combines TRBV5-1 with TRBJ1-1; 9 bases agree with TRBD1. Germline values: CDR1 SGHRS, CDR2 YFSETQ. CDR3 length equals 15 residues. After removal of 4 bases from V and 4 bases from J, the junction contained 8 bases not matched to a gene. The CDR3 nucleotides read TGCGCCAGCAGCCCCTCCGGGACAGGGTTCACTGAAGCTTTCTTT. Its translation: CASSPSGTGFTEAFF. Supplemented by reference TRBV5-1 and TRBJ1-1, the full variable domain reads KAGVTQTPRYLIKTRGQQVTLSCSPISGHRSVSWYQQTPGQGLQFLFEYFSETQRNKGNFPGRFSGRQFSNSRSEMNVSTLELGDSALYLCASSPSGTGFTEAFFGQGTRLTVV.

This clone was counted only a few times. Additional DNA sequences in this sample encode the identical CDR3. V is TRBV2 and J is TRBJ2-2; no clear D. CDR1 and CDR2 from the germline V gene are SNHLY and FYNNEI. The CDR3 is 14 residues long. V was pared by 2 bases and J by 2 bases, with 6 bases between. The CDR3 region has the DNA TGTGCCAGCAGTGAAAGCTCAAACACCGGGGAGCTGTTTTTT. It is translated as CASSESSNTGELFF. Combining the CDR3 with reference TRBV2 and TRBJ2-2 gives the whole variable domain EPEVTQTPSHQVTQMGQEVILRCVPISNHLYFYWYRQILGQKVEFLVSFYNNEISEKSEIFDDQFSVERPDGSNFTLKIRSTKLEDSAMYFCASSESSNTGELFFGEGSRLTVL.

This clone was observed many times. This chain links TRBV28 with TRBJ2-7, with 10 bases lining up with TRBD2. Per germline, CDR1 MDHEN and CDR2 SYDVKM. The V gene end was trimmed by 5 bases and the J gene end by 4 bases; junction bases not matched to a gene: 2. The CDR3 is 13 residues long. The CDR3 nucleotides are TGTGCCAGCAGTCGGACTAGCGGTTACGAGCAGTACTTC. Residues: CASSRTSGYEQYF. Full variable domain (outside the CDR3, taken from reference TRBV28 and TRBJ2-7): DVKVTQSSRYLVKRTGEKVFLECVQDMDHENMFWYRQDPGLGLRLIYFSYDVKMKEKGDIPEGYSVSREKKERFSLILESASTNQTSMYLCASSRTSGYEQYFGPGTRLTVT.

This sequence joins TRBV7-3 and TRBJ2-2; tentatively, D is TRBD2 (6 bases). CDR3 length: 16 amino acids. The germline V and J ends were trimmed by 5 bases and 4 bases, with 17 bases remaining between them. Germline V gene lookup returns CDR1 SGHTA and CDR2 FQGTGA. CDR3 nucleotide sequence: TGTGCCAGCAGCCCCCGGGGCAGGGAGGCCACCGGGGAGCTGTTTTTT. Translating gives CASSPRGREATGELFF.

This clone was seen a few times. The genes are TRBV6-1 and TRBJ2-7; the D gene could be TRBD1 or TRBD2 (5 bases each). The CDR3 covers 12 residues. The V gene lost 3 bases and the J gene lost 6 bases, with 9 bases spanning the gap. Germline V lookup: CDR1 MNHNS, CDR2 SASEGT. CDR3 residues: CASSDPGTEQYF. The CDR3, as DNA: TGTGCCAGCAGTGATCCCGGGACCGAGCAGTACTTC.

This chain uses TRBV28 with TRBJ1-4; 7 nucleotides line up with TRBD1. The CDR3 is 15 residues long. V trimming: 7 bases; J trimming: 0 bases; junction bases outside the gene matches: 5. Germline CDR1 MDHEN, CDR2 SYDVKM. CDR3 DNA sequence: TGTGCCAGCATTCGAGGGGGCGCAACTAATGAAAAACTGTTTTTT. Protein product: CASIRGGATNEKLFF. Based on the CDR3 plus reference TRBV28 and TRBJ1-4, the full variable domain is DVKVTQSSRYLVKRTGEKVFLECVQDMDHENMFWYRQDPGLGLRLIYFSYDVKMKEKGDIPEGYSVSREKKERFSLILESASTNQTSMYLCASIRGGATNEKLFFGSGTQLSVL.

The rearrangement uses TRBV27 and TRBJ2-1; TRBD1 might be the D (6 bases). The CDR3 contains 16 residues. Germline V gene lookup returns CDR1 MNHEY and CDR2 SMNVEV (reference sequence). The V end lost 5 bases, the J end lost 10 bases, and 24 bases lay between the germline ends. CDR3 coding DNA: TGTGCCAGCAGTCCCGGTGAAGGGGGTCTCGTGAGGGAGCAGTTCTTC. Translated: CASSPGEGGLVREQFF.

This clone appeared a few times. The genes are TRBV14 and TRBJ2-1; D unclear. The V gene lost 0 bases and the J gene lost 4 bases, with 4 bases spanning the gap. Germline loops: CDR1 SGHDN, CDR2 FVKESK. This CDR3 is built from 13 residues. The CDR3 sequence is CASSQEVYNEQFF. CDR3 nucleotides: TGTGCCAGCAGCCAAGAGGTTTACAATGAGCAGTTCTTC.

The genes are TRBV28 and TRBJ2-7, with D hard to call. The CDR3 sequence is 16 residues long. The V end lost 6 bases, the J end lost 1 base, and 19 bases lay between the germline ends. CDR1 and CDR2 (germline): MDHEN, SYDVKM. In nucleotides, the CDR3 is TGTGCCAGCAGCCCCCTCTTTTCCAATCAATCCTACGAGCAGTACTTC. Residues: CASSPLFSNQSYEQYF.

In the case of this clone: One base away lies a much larger clone, so this may be a sequencing read error. This sequence joins TRBV7-3 and TRBJ2-5; D might be TRBD2 (5 bases). V shed 2 bases and J shed 2 bases, with 6 bases lying between them. The CDR3 is 13 amino acids. The germline CDR1 and CDR2 sequences are SGHTA and FQGTGA. CDR3 coding DNA: TGTGCCAGCAGCTTATCGGGGCAAGAGACCCAGTACTTC. This encodes CASSLSGQETQYF.

The gene calls are TRBV4-2 and TRBJ1-2, with unresolved D. Germline values: CDR1 LGHNA, CDR2 YNFKEQ. Trimming pared 4 bases from V and 8 bases from J, leaving 11 bases between. There are 12 residues in the CDR3. CDR3 protein: CASSPDLGGYTF. CDR3 DNA sequence: TGTGCCAGCAGCCCAGACCTCGGGGGCTACACCTTC.